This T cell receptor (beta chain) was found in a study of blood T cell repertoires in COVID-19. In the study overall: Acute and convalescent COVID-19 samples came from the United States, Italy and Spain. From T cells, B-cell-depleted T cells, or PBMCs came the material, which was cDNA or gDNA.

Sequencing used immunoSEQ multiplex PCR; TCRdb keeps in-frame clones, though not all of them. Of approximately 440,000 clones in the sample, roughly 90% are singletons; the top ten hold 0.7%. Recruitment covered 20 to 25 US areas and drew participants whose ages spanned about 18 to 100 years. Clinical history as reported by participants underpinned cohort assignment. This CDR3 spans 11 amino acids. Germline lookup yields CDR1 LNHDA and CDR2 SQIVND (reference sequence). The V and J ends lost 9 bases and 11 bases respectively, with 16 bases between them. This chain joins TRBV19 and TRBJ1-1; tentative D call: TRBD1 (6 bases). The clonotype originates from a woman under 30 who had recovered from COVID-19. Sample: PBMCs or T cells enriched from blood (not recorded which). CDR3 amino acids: CASLGGGKAFF. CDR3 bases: TGTGCCAGCCTGGGAGGGGGGAAGGCTTTCTTT.